This entry is about one TCR beta chain. This clonotype was found many times. The target of this receptor is not known. Per-nucleotide qualities are absent, and no much larger clonotype sits a single base away. The listed sequencing device is Illumina HiSeq 2500. Quantitative 5'-RACE with molecular barcodes was used to prepare TCR beta libraries. In the original analysis: Disease-linked TCR variants were identified with a new computational method built on a probabilistic model of VDJ rearrangement. TCRdb itself trimmed the public reads at Q25 with fastp, ran MiXCR and retained productive beta chains. Rows with one shared CDR3 protein collapse into an entry with the most common genes and DNA. TCRdb's processing, not the authors' own work, is the source of the V and J calls. A total of 200,000 or so distinct CDR3 sequences appear in this sample, around 13% of them only once. 11% of the sample lies in the top ten.

The record originates from a study of CD8 T cells in ankylosing spondylitis (TCRdb year 2017). About the full investigation: T cell receptor beta repertoires were profiled in healthy donors and ankylosing spondylitis patients so that disease-linked TCR variants could be found. The full study cohort comprised around 25 ankylosing spondylitis patients and approximately 100 healthy donors. Peripheral blood was sampled, and synovial fluid was also collected from ankylosing spondylitis patients. Here is what the overall study found, with its caveats: Blood from ankylosing spondylitis patients appeared to be characterized by a TCR beta motif made up of several highly homologous amino acid variants. Some motif variants had previously been reported in the synovial fluid and blood of reactive arthritis patients, which suggests shared mechanisms of disease initiation. Significant enrichment of the disease-linked clones was reported in matched synovial fluid samples from ankylosing spondylitis patients. The disease-linked clones showed a CD8+ phenotype and occurred at relatively low frequencies in peripheral blood.

V trim: 8 bases; J trim: 5 bases; unmatched bases: 11. The germline V gene encodes CDR1 DFQATT and CDR2 SNEGSKA (reference sequence). There are 15 amino acids in the CDR3, from cysteine to phenylalanine inclusive. Left in the record is the CDR3 DNA by itself, 45 bases read in frame from the first base. This clonotype originated in a female donor with ankylosing spondylitis or in good health (not recorded which). Sequenced sample: blood, either unsorted or a sorted T cell fraction (not recorded which). The rearranged segments are TRBV20-1 and TRBJ2-1, and 11 bases in between align with TRBD2. The CDR3 region has the sequence CSPFSSGRADNEQFF. Here is the DNA: TGCAGTCCATTCAGTAGCGGGAGGGCCGACAATGAGCAGTTCTTC.